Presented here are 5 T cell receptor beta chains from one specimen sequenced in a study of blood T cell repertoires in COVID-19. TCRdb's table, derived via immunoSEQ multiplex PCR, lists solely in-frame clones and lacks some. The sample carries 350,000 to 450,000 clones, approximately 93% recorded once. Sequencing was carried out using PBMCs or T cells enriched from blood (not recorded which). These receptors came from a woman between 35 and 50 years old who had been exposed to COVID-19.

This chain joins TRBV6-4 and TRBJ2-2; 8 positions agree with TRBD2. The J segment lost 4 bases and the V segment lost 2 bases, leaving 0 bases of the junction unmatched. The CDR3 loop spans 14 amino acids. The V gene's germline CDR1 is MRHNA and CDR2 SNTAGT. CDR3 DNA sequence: TGTGCCAGCAGTGACGGGACTAGCACCGGGGAGCTGTTTTTT. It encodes CASSDGTSTGELFF.

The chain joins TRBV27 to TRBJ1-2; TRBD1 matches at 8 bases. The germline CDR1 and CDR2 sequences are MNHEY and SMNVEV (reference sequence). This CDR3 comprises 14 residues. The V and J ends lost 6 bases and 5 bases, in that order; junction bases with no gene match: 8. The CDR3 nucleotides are TGTGCCAGCAGGGCGACAGGGGAAGGGTATGGCTACACCTTC. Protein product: CASRATGEGYGYTF.

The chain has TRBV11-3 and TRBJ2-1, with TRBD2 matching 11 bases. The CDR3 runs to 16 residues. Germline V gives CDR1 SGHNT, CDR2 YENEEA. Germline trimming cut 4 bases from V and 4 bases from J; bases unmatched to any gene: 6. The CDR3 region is CASSSETSGRYNEQFF. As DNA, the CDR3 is TGTGCCAGCAGCTCCGAAACTAGCGGGAGATACAATGAGCAGTTCTTC. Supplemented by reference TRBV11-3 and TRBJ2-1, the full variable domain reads EAGVVQSPRYKIIEKKQPVAFWCNPISGHNTLYWYLQNLGQGPELLIRYENEEAVDDSQLPKDRFSAERLKGVDSTLKIQPAELGDSAVYLCASSSETSGRYNEQFFGPGTRLTVL.

The CDR3 spells CASRLGGDGYTF. The CDR3 nucleotides are TGTGCCAGTAGGCTGGGAGGGGATGGCTACACCTTC. V usage is TRBV19 and J usage is TRBJ1-2, with a weak D call TRBD1 (5 bases). CDR3 length: 12 residues. V lost 6 bases and J lost 6, with 11 bases in between. Germline lookup yields CDR1 LNHDA and CDR2 SQIVND (reference sequence).

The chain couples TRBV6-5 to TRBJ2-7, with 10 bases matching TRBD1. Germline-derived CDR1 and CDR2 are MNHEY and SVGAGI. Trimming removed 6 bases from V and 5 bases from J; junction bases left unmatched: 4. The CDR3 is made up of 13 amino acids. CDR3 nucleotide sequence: TGTGCCAGCAGATGGACAGGGGGACACGAGCAGTACTTC. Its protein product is CASRWTGGHEQYF.